The T cell receptor beta chain described here comes from a study of blood T cell repertoires in COVID-19. Measured with immunoSEQ multiplex PCR; TCRdb has only the in-frame clones, and not every one. The table includes 250,000 to 300,000 clones, around 82% detected once. The clonotype comes from an elderly man with acute or convalescent COVID-19. Sequenced input: peripheral blood.

The CDR3 spells CAITGGVNTDTQYF. In DNA form, the CDR3 reads TGTGCCATCACCGGGGGGGTAAACACAGATACGCAGTATTTT. The chain joins TRBV7-9 to TRBJ2-3; 8 nucleotides agree with TRBD2. Germline assignment: CDR1 SEHNR and CDR2 FQNEAQ (reference sequence). The CDR3 spans 14 residues. V shed 10 bases and J 2 bases; nucleotides not matched to a gene: 8.